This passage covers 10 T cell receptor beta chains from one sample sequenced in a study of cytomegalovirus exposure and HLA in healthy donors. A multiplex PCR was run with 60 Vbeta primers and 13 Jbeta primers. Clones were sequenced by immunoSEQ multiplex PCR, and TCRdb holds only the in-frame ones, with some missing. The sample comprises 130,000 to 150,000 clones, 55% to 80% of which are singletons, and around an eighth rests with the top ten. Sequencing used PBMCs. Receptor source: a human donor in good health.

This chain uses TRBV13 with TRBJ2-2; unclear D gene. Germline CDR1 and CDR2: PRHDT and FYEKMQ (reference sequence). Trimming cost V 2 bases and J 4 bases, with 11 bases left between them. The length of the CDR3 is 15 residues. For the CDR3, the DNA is TGTGCCAGCAGCTTATTAGCCCGTGGCACCGGGGAGCTGTTTTTT. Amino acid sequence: CASSLLARGTGELFF.

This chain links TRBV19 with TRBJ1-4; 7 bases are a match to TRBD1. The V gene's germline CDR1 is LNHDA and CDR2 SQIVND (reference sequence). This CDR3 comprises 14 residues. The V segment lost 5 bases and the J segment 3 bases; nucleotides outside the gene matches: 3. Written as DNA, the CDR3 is TGTGCCAGTAGTTGGGGACAGCCTAATGAAAAACTGTTTTTT. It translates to CASSWGQPNEKLFF.

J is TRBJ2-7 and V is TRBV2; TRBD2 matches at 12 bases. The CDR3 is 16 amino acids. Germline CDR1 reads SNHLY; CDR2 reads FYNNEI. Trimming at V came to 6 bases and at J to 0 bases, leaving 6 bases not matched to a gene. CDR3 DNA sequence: TGTGCCAGCAGCGGTCGGACTAGCGGGACCTCCTACGAGCAGTACTTC. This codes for CASSGRTSGTSYEQYF.

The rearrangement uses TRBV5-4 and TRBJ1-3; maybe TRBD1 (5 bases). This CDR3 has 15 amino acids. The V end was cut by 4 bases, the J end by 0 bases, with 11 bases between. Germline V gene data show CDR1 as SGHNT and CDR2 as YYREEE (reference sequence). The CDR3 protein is CASSAGDYSGNTIYF. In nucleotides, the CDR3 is TGTGCCAGCAGCGCCGGGGACTACTCTGGAAACACCATATATTTT. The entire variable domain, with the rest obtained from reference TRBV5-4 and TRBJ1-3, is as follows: ETGVTQSPTHLIKTRGQQVTLRCSSQSGHNTVSWYQQALGQGPQFIFQYYREEENGRGNFPPRFSGLQFPNYSSELNVNALELDDSALYLCASSAGDYSGNTIYFGEGSWLTVV.

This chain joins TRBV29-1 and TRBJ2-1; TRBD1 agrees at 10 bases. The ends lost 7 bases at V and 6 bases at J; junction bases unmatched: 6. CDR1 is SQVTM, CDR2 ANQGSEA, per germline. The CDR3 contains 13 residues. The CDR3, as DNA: TGCAGCGCCGGCCGGGACAGGGGCAATGAGCAGTTCTTC. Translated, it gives CSAGRDRGNEQFF.

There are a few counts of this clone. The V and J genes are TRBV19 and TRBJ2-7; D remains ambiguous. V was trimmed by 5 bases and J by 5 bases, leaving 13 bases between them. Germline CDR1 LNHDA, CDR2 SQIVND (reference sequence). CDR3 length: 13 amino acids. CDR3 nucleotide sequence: TGTGCCAGTAGTTCCGGTCTTAATGACGAGCAGTACTTC. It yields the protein CASSSGLNDEQYF.

The chain's CDR3 is CASSLGRGAGGKEQYF. The CDR3 nucleotides read TGTGCCAGCAGCTTAGGGAGAGGAGCGGGGGGAAAAGAGCAGTACTTC. The rearrangement uses TRBV13 and TRBJ2-5; TRBD2 matches 9 bases. The CDR3 is made up of 16 amino acids. Germline V gene sequence: CDR1 PRHDT, CDR2 FYEKMQ (reference sequence). After removal of 0 bases from V and 11 bases from J, the junction contained 13 bases not matched to a gene.

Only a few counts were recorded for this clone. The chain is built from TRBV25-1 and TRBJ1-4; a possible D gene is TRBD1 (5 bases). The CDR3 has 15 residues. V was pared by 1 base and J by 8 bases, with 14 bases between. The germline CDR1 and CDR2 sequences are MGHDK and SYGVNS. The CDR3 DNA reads TGTGCCAGCAGTGAATCTAGGGCAGGGCGGGAAAAACTGTTTTTT. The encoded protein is CASSESRAGREKLFF.

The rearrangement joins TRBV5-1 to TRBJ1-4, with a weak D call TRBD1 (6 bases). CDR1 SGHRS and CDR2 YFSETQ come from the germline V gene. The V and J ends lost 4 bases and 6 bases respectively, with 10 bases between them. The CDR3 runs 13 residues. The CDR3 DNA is TGCGCCAGCAGCCTGGACAGACATGAAAAACTGTTTTTT. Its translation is CASSLDRHEKLFF.

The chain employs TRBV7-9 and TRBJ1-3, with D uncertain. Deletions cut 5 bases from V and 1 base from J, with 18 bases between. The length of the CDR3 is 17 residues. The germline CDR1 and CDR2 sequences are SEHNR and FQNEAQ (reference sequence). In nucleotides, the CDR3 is TGTGCCAGCAGCCTCCGGAGAGGGATCTCATCTGGAAACACCATATATTTT. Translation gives CASSLRRGISSGNTIYF.